The clone carrying this T cell receptor (beta chain) was seen a few times. MiXCR, applied by TCRdb to the RT-PCR reads, yields one record per CDR3 protein. This sample has around 850,000 distinct CDR3 sequences; approximately 17% occur once, and the top ten carry roughly 10%. The data derive from a study of response to subunit inactivated influenza vaccine. The V and J ends lost 5 bases and 0 bases respectively, with 10 bases between them. The CDR3 consists of 15 residues. The sample was PBMCs from blood, taken 5 to 6 days after vaccination. This chain links TRBV12-3 or TRBV12-4 with TRBJ1-4; D not resolved. This TCR came from a man aged 50-59 years who received an inactivated influenza vaccine. CDR3 region: CASSDDGATNEKLFF. The CDR3 DNA sequence: TGTGCCAGCAGTGATGACGGGGCAACTAATGAAAAACTGTTTTTT.